This T cell receptor (beta chain) was recorded in a study of CD8+CD57+ T cells in acquired aplastic anemia. Findings of the study overall: Patients and controls were found to share twenty-nine CD8+ CDR3 sequences. Patients showed no significant difference from controls in CD8+ Simpson's diversity.

Genomic DNA provided the template from which TCR beta VDJ and CDR3 profiles were obtained. One entry per CDR3 protein results from TCRdb running MiXCR on the reads. The sample includes some 160,000 distinct CDR3 sequences, 40% to 60% of them seen just once. CDR3 size: 16 residues. J lost 4 bases, V lost 0 bases, and 9 bases had no gene match. Germline V gene sequence: CDR1 LGHNA, CDR2 YSLEER. Individuals selected for sequencing had exhibited CD8+CD57+ cell expansion on flow cytometry. This clonotype was seen repeatedly, ten times or more. What it binds is not known. Sequenced: sorted CD4+, CD8+, or CD8+CD57+ T cells (not recorded which) from PBMCs. The source of this sequence is a human donor with aplastic anemia. V is TRBV4-3 and J is TRBJ2-7, with 7 bases fitting TRBD2. The CDR3, as DNA: TGCGCCAGCAGCCAAGACTTGCGGGAGCTTTGGTACGAGCAGTACTTC. As protein: CASSQDLRELWYEQYF.